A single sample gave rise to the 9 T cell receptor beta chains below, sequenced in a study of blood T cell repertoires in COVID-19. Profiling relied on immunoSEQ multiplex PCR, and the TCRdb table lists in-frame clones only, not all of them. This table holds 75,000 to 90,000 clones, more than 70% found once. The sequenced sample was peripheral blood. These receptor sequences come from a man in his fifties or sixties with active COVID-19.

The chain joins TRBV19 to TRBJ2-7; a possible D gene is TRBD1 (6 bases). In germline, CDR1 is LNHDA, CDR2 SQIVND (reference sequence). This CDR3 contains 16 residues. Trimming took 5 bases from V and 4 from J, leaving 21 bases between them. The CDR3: CASSPFDSQGKYEQYF. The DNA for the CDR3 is TGTGCCAGTAGTCCCTTCGACAGCCAGGGGAAATACGAGCAGTACTTC. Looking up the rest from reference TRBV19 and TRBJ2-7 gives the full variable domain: DGGITQSPKYLFRKEGQNVTLSCEQNLNHDAMYWYRQDPGQGLRLIYYSQIVNDFQKGDIAEGYSVSREKKESFPLTVTSAQKNPTAFYLCASSPFDSQGKYEQYFGPGTRLTVT.

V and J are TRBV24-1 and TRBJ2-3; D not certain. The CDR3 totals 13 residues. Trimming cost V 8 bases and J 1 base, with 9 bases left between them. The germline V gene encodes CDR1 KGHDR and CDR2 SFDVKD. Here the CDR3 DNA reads TGTGCCACCATATTGTCTGGCACAGATACGCAGTATTTT. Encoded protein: CATILSGTDTQYF.

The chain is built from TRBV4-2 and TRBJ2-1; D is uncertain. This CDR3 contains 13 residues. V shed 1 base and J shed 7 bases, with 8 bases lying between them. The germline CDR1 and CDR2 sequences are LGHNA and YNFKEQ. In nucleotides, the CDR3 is TGTGCCAGCAGCCAAGGTCCGAGGAATGAGCAGTTCTTC. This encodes CASSQGPRNEQFF.

The CDR3 region has the DNA TGTGCCAGTAGCGGGTACCAAGAGACCCAGTACTTC. Residues: CASSGYQETQYF. V is TRBV19 and J is TRBJ2-5, with D unresolved. This CDR3 is 12 amino acids long. Trimming took 6 bases from V and 0 from J, leaving 5 bases between them. Germline V gene lookup returns CDR1 LNHDA and CDR2 SQIVND (reference sequence).

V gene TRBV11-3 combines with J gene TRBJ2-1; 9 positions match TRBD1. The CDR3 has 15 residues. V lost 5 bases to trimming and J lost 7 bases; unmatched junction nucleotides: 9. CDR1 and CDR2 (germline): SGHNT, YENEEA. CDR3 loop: CASSLGDRAGNEQFF. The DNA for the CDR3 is TGTGCCAGCAGCCTGGGGGACAGGGCGGGGAATGAGCAGTTCTTC.

CDR3 loop: CSVDESGGNTIYF. The CDR3 bases are TGCAGCGTTGACGAGTCAGGGGGAAACACCATATATTTT. The chain links TRBV29-1 to TRBJ1-3, with D possibly matching TRBD1 (5 bases). The ends were cut back, 3 bases at V and 4 bases at J, with 10 bases in the middle. Germline V gene lookup returns CDR1 SQVTM and CDR2 ANQGSEA. This CDR3 has 13 amino acids.

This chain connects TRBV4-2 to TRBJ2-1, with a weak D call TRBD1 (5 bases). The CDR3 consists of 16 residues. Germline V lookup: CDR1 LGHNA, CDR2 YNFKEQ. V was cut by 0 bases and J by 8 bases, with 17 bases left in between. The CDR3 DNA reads TGTGCCAGCAGCCAAGACAGGGCGGATTTTATGGATGAGCAGTTCTTC. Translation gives CASSQDRADFMDEQFF.

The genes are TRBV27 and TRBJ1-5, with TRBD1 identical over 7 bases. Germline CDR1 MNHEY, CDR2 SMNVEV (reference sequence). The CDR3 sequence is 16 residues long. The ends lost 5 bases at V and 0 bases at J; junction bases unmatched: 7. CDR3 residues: CASSPGTVYSNQPQHF. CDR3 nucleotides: TGTGCCAGCAGTCCCGGGACAGTCTATAGCAATCAGCCCCAGCATTTT.

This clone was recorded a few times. As DNA, the CDR3 is TGTGCCAGCAGTTTAGCGAACGAGGCATTAGCTAACTATGGCTACACCTTC. Amino acids: CASSLANEALANYGYTF. The chain is built from TRBV28 and TRBJ1-2; the D is unclear. The germline V gene has CDR1 MDHEN and CDR2 SYDVKM. V lost 2 bases, J lost 0 bases, and 16 bases lay in between. The CDR3 length is 17 residues.